This T cell receptor (beta chain) originates from a study of cytomegalovirus exposure and HLA in healthy donors. Use of 60 Vbeta and 13 Jbeta primers characterized the PCR. Using immunoSEQ multiplex PCR, the repertoire was profiled, and TCRdb retains in-frame clones only, with some absent. The table records fewer than 250,000 clones, around 90% of them present only once. This CDR3 has 12 residues. Broader study findings: High sensitivity and specificity were reportedly achieved when the classifier diagnosed cytomegalovirus status. One later analysis reportedly identified an Asian-associated ancestry cluster that showed fewer N-insertions than the 666-donor mean. A later analysis appeared to link common viral pathogens to several of the most significant clusters.

For this clone: Its antigen is unidentified.

The chain combines TRBV21-1 with TRBJ1-1; the D call of TRBD1 is as the table states it, not checked on the DNA. TRBV21-1 is an annotated pseudogene. The specimen sequenced was PBMCs. This TCR was recovered from a woman aged 18-29 years in good health and CMV-seronegative. The CDR3 DNA reads as TGTGCCAGCCGGACGGGTGGGGCCGAAGCTTTCTTT. Residues: CASRTGGAEAFF.